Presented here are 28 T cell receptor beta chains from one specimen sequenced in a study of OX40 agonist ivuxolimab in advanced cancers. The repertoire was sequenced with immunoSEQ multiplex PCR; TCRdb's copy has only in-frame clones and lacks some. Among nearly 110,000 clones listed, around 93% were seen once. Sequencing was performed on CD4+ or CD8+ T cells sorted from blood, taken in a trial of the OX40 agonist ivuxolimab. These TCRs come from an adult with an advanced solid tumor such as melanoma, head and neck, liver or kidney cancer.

CDR3 coding DNA: TGCGCCAGCAGCCTAGGTCTGAATCAGCCCCAGCATTTT. Protein sequence: CASSLGLNQPQHF. The chain uses TRBV5-1 and TRBJ1-5; D not certain. The germline V gene encodes CDR1 SGHRS and CDR2 YFSETQ. This CDR3 has 13 residues. Between the trimmed V and J ends, which lost 4 bases and 4 bases, there was a span of 9 bases.

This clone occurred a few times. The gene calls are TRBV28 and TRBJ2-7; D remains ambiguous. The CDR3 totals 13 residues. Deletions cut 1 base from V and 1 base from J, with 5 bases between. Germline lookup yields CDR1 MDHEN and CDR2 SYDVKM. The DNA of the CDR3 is TGTGCCAGCAGTTTATCCAGTTCCTACGAGCAGTACTTC. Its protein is CASSLSSSYEQYF.

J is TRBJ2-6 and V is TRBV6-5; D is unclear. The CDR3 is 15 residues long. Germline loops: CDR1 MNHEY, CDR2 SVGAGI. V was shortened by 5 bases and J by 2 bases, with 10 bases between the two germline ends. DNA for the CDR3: TGTGCCAGCAGTCCCCTCGGTGCTGGGGCCAACGTCCTGACTTTC. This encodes CASSPLGAGANVLTF.

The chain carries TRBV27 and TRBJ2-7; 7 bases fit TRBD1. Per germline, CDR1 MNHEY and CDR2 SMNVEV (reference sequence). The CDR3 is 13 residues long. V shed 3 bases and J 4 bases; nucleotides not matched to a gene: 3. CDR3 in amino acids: CASSFAGGYEQYF. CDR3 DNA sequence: TGTGCCAGCAGTTTCGCAGGGGGATACGAGCAGTACTTC.

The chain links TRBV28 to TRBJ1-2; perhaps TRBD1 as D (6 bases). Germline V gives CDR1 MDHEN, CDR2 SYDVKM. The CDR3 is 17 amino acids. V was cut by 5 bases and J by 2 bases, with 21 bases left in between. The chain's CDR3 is CASSTGQLLILNYGYTF. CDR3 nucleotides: TGTGCCAGCAGTACTGGACAGTTGCTTATACTAAACTATGGCTACACCTTC.

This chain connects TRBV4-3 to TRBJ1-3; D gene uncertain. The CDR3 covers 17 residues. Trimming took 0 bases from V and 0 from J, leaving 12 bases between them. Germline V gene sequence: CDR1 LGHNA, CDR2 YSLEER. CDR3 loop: CASSQEVGTSSGNTIYF. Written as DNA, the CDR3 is TGCGCCAGCAGCCAAGAAGTTGGAACGAGCTCTGGAAACACCATATATTTT.

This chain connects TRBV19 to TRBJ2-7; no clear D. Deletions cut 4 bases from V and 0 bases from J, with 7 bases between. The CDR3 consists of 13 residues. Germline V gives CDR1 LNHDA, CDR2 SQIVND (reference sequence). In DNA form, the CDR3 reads TGTGCCAGTAGTAAACTCCGCTCCTACGAGCAGTACTTC. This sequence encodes CASSKLRSYEQYF.

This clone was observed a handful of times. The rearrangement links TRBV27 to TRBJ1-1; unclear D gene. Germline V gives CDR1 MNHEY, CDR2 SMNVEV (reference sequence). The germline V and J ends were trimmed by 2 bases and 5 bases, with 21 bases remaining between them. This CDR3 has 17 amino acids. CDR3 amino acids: CASSLRGFNREGTEAFF. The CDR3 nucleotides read TGTGCCAGCAGTTTACGAGGATTTAACCGGGAGGGTACTGAAGCTTTCTTT.

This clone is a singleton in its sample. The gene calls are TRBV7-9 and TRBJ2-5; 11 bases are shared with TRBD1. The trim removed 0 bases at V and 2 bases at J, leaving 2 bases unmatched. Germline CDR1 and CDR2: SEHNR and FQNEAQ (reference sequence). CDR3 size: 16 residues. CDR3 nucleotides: TGTGCCAGCAGCTTAGCCGGGACAGGGGGTCAAGAGACCCAGTACTTC. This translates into CASSLAGTGGQETQYF. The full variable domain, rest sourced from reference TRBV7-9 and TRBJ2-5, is DTGVSQNPRHKITKRGQNVTFRCDPISEHNRLYWYRQTLGQGPEFLTYFQNEAQLEKSRLLSDRFSAERPKGSFSTLEIQRTEQGDSAMYLCASSLAGTGGQETQYFGPGTRLLVL.

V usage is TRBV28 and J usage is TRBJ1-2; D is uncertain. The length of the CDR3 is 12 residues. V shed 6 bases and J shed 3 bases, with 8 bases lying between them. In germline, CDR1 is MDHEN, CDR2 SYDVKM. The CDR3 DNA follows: TGTGCCAGCAGGGGCACCGACTATGGCTACACCTTC. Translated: CASRGTDYGYTF.

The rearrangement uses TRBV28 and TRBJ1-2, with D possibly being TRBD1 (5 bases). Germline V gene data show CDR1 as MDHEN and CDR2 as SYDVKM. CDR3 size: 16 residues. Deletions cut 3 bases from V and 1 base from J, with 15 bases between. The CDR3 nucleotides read TGTGCCAGCAGTTTGGGTGGCGGGGGACGTAACTATGGCTACACCTTC. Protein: CASSLGGGGRNYGYTF.

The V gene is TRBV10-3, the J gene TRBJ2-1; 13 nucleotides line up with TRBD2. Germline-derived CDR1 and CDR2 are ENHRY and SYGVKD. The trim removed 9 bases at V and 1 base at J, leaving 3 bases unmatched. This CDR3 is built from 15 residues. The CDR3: CAMRTSGSSYNEQFF. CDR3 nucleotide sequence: TGTGCCATGAGGACTAGCGGGAGTTCCTACAATGAGCAGTTCTTC.

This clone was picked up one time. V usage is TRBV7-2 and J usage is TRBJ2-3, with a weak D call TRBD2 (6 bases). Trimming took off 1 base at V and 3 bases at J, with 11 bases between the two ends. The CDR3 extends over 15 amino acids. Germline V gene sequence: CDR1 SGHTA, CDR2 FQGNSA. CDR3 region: CASSLVVAATDTQYF. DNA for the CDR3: TGTGCCAGCAGCTTAGTCGTAGCGGCGACAGATACGCAGTATTTT.

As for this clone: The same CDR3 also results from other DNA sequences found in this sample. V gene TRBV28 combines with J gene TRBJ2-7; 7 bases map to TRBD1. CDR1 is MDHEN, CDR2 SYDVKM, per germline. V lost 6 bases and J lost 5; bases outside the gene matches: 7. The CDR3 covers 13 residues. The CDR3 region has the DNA TGTGCCAGCAGACTAGACAGGGCCCACGAGCAGTACTTC. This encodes CASRLDRAHEQYF.

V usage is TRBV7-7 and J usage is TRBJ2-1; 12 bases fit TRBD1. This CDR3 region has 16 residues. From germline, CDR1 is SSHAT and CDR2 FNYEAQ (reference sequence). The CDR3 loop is CTSSLYKGTGGDEQFF. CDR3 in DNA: TGTACTAGCAGCTTATATAAAGGGACAGGGGGCGATGAGCAGTTCTTC.

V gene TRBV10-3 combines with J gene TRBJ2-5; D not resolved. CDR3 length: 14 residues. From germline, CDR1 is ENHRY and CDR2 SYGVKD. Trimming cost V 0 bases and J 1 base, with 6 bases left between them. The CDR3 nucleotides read TGTGCCATCAGTGAGTCGGCAGCCCAAGAGACCCAGTACTTC. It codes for CAISESAAQETQYF.

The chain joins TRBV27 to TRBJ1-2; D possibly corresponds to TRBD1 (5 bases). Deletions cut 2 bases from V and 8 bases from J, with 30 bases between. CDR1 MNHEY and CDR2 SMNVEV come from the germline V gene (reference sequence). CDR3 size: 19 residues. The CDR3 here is CASSLEGRYRAREVLGYTF. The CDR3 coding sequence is TGTGCCAGCAGTTTAGAGGGTCGTTACCGGGCCAGGGAGGTATTGGGCTACACCTTC.

The CDR3 sequence is CASSSGQASATNEKLFF. The CDR3 nucleotides are TGTGCCAGCAGCTCAGGACAGGCCAGTGCAACTAATGAAAAACTGTTTTTT. J is TRBJ1-4 and V is TRBV7-9; 7 nucleotides align to TRBD1. The CDR3 spans 17 residues. Germline CDR1 reads SEHNR; CDR2 reads FQNEAQ (reference sequence). The V and J ends lost 4 bases and 0 bases, in that order; junction bases with no gene match: 8.

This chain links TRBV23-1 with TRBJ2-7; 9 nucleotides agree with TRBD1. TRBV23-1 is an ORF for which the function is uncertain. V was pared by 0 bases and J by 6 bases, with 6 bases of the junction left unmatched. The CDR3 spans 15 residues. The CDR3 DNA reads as TGCGCCAGCAGTCAATCACACAGGGGGCTTCGCGAGCAGTACTTC. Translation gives CASSQSHRGLREQYF.

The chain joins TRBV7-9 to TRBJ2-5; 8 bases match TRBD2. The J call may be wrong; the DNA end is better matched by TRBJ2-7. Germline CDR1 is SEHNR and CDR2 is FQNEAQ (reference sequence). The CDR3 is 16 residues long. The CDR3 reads CASSTTKREPSYEQYF. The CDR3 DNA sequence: TGTGCCAGCAGCACAACAAAGCGGGAGCCCTCCTACGAGCAGTACTTC.

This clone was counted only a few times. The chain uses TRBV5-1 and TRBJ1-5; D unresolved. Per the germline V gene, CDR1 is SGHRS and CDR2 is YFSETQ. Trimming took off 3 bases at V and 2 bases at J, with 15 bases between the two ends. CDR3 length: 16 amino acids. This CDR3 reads CASSWHDAAGNQPQHF. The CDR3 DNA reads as TGCGCCAGCAGCTGGCACGACGCGGCGGGCAATCAGCCCCAGCATTTT.

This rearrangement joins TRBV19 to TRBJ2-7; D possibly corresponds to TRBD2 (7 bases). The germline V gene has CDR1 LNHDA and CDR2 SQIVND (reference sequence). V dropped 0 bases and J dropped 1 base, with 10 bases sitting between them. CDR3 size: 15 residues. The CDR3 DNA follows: TGTGCCAGTAGTATAGAGGGGAGGGGGTCCTACGAGCAGTACTTC. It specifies CASSIEGRGSYEQYF.

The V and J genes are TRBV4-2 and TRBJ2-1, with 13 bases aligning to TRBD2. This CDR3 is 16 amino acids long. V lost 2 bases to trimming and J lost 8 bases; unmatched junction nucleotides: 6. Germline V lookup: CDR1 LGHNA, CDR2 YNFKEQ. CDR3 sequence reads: CASSQTWTSGSDEQFF. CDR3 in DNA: TGTGCCAGCAGCCAAACCTGGACTAGCGGGAGTGATGAGCAGTTCTTC.

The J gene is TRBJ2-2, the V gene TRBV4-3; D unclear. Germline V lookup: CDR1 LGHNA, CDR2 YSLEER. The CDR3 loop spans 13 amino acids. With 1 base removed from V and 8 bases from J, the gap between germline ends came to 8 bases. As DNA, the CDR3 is TGCGCCAGCAGCCAAGGCATTAGAGGGGAGCTGTTTTTT. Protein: CASSQGIRGELFF.

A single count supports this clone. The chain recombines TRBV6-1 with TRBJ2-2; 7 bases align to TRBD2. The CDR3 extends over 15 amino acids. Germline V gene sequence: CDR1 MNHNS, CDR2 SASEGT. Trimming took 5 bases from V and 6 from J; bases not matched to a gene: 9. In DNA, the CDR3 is TGTGCCAGCAGTCGGGCGGGAGCTTCCTCCGGGGAGCTGTTTTTT. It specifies CASSRAGASSGELFF.

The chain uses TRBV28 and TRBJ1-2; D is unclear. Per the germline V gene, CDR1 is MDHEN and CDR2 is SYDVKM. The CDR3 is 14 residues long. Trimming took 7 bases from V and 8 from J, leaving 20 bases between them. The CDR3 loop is CASMRPDNRLGYTF. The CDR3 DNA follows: TGTGCCAGCATGAGGCCAGACAACAGACTGGGCTACACCTTC.

DNA of the CDR3: TGCGCAGTCGGGGGACCCCAGAACACTGAAGCTTTCTTT. Its protein product is CAVGGPQNTEAFF. V and J are TRBV29-1 and TRBJ1-1; maybe TRBD1 (5 bases). The CDR3 runs to 13 residues. Per germline, CDR1 SQVTM and CDR2 ANQGSEA.

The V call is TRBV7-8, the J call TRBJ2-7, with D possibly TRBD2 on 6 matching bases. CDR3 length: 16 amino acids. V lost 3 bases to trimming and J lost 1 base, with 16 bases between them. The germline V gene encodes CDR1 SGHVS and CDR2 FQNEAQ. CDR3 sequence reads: CASSFRSGLVSYEQYF. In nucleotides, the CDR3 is TGTGCCAGCAGCTTCCGTTCGGGACTGGTTTCCTACGAGCAGTACTTC. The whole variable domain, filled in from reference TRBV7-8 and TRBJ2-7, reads GAGVSQSPRYKVAKRGQDVALRCDPISGHVSLFWYQQALGQGPEFLTYFQNEAQLDKSGLPSDRFFAERPEGSVSTLKIQRTQQEDSAVYLCASSFRSGLVSYEQYFGPGTRLTVT.